This T cell receptor (beta chain) was profiled in a study of blood T cell repertoires in COVID-19. Study-wide background: From T cells, B-cell-depleted T cells, or PBMCs came the material, which was cDNA or gDNA.

Trimming took off 4 bases at V and 6 bases at J, with 19 bases between the two ends. This CDR3 is built from 16 residues. Per the germline V gene, CDR1 is KGHSH and CDR2 is LQKENI. Measured with immunoSEQ multiplex PCR; TCRdb has only the in-frame clones, and not every one. The sample yields approximately 160,000 clones, 84% seen once. The chain employs TRBV18 and TRBJ1-5; D call uncertain. The receptor comes from a woman in her forties or fifties in a cohort sampled during active or convalescent COVID-19. Sequencing was performed on peripheral blood. The DNA for the CDR3 is TGTGCCAGCTCACTATTAGCCCCCCGGTTTGGTCAGCCCCAGCATTTT. It yields the protein CASSLLAPRFGQPQHF.